What follows are 32 T cell receptor beta chains derived from one specimen sequenced in a study of cytomegalovirus exposure and HLA in healthy donors. Both 60 Vbeta primers and 13 Jbeta primers went into the PCR. Sequenced by immunoSEQ multiplex PCR; TCRdb stores in-frame clones only, minus some. The sample consists of around 130,000 clones, roughly 8.6% of them appearing once. Material for sequencing was PBMCs. These TCRs come from a middle-aged woman in good health and CMV-seropositive.

The table lists this clone with a few counts. The CDR3 DNA follows: TGTGCCACCCGACAGGGGGCGCCTACTGAAGCTTTCTTT. This encodes CATRQGAPTEAFF. The chain is built from TRBV28 and TRBJ1-1, with 10 bases matching TRBD1. CDR1 MDHEN and CDR2 SYDVKM come from the germline V gene. This CDR3 is 13 amino acids long. The V and J ends lost 10 bases and 5 bases, in that order; junction bases with no gene match: 7.

The V call is TRBV11-2, the J call TRBJ2-7; TRBD2 is a possible D gene (6 bases). Germline-derived CDR1 and CDR2 are SGHAT and FQNNGV. The V end was cut by 5 bases, the J end by 1 base, with 12 bases between. CDR3 size: 14 residues. Written as DNA, the CDR3 is TGTGCCAGCAGCCCCGGGGGAACGTCCTACGAGCAGTACTTC. Its translation: CASSPGGTSYEQYF.

This clone was seen a few times. The chain couples TRBV6-1 to TRBJ2-5; TRBD1 agrees at 10 bases. CDR1 MNHNS and CDR2 SASEGT come from the germline V gene. Trimming cost V 2 bases and J 1 base; bases outside gene matches: 10. The CDR3 length is 18 residues. CDR3 DNA: TGTGCCAGCAGTGAACGGGACAGGGGTTTGTGGGGCCAAGAGACCCAGTACTTC. Residues: CASSERDRGLWGQETQYF.

This chain connects TRBV5-1 to TRBJ2-1; tentative D call: TRBD1 (5 bases). V lost 7 bases and J 7 bases, leaving 18 bases between the germline ends. The CDR3 totals 14 residues. Germline-derived CDR1 and CDR2 are SGHRS and YFSETQ. The CDR3 sequence is CASGKSTAGNEQFF. As DNA, the CDR3 is TGCGCCAGCGGAAAGTCGACAGCAGGGAATGAGCAGTTCTTC. The full variable domain, with the rest looked up from reference TRBV5-1 and TRBJ2-1, is KAGVTQTPRYLIKTRGQQVTLSCSPISGHRSVSWYQQTPGQGLQFLFEYFSETQRNKGNFPGRFSGRQFSNSRSEMNVSTLELGDSALYLCASGKSTAGNEQFFGPGTRLTVL.

The chain recombines TRBV30 with TRBJ2-7, with 8 bases identical to TRBD1. Trimming removed 4 bases from V and 6 bases from J; junction bases left unmatched: 17. Germline assignment: CDR1 GTSNPN and CDR2 SVGIG (reference sequence). There are 16 residues in the CDR3. This CDR3 reads CAWTPTPGQAITEQYF. CDR3 nucleotides: TGTGCCTGGACCCCCACCCCGGGACAGGCTATCACCGAGCAGTACTTC.

This clone was seen a few times. V usage is TRBV15 and J usage is TRBJ2-5; the D is unclear. Trimming took 5 bases from V and 1 from J, leaving 8 bases between them. The CDR3 runs to 13 residues. CDR1 is LNHNV, CDR2 YYDKDF, per germline (reference sequence). This CDR3 reads CATSPRSQETQYF. CDR3 nucleotide sequence: TGTGCCACCAGCCCGCGGAGCCAAGAGACCCAGTACTTC.

This clone has only a few counts. V usage is TRBV10-2 and J usage is TRBJ1-2, with TRBD1 matching over 9 bases. CDR1 is WSHSY and CDR2 is SAAADI in the germline V gene. V gave up 0 bases and J gave up 7 bases; unmatched junction bases: 12. The CDR3 has 17 amino acids. CDR3 nucleotide sequence: TGCGCCAGCAGTGAGTCAATTCACCGGGACAGGGTTCGTGGCTACACCTTC. Amino acid sequence: CASSESIHRDRVRGYTF.

The rearrangement uses TRBV9 and TRBJ2-7; 10 nucleotides align to TRBD1. The CDR3 runs to 15 residues. V shed 4 bases and J 6 bases; nucleotides not matched to a gene: 10. From germline, CDR1 is SGDLS and CDR2 YYNGEE. The CDR3 spells CASSPSGTGDGEQYF. The DNA for the CDR3 is TGTGCCAGCAGCCCATCCGGGACAGGGGACGGCGAGCAGTACTTC.

This clone appeared a few times. This sequence joins TRBV10-3 and TRBJ1-6; the match to TRBD1 covers 8 bases. The V segment lost 3 bases and the J segment 7 bases; nucleotides outside the gene matches: 5. The germline CDR1 and CDR2 sequences are ENHRY and SYGVKD. The CDR3 covers 15 residues. CDR3 in DNA: TGTGCCATCAGTGAAGGACAGGGCGGAAATTCACCCCTCCACTTT. Its protein product is CAISEGQGGNSPLHF.

CDR3 loop: CASSSRLAGGLDTQYF. The CDR3 region has the DNA TGTGCCAGCAGCTCCCGACTAGCGGGGGGGCTGGATACGCAGTATTTT. The chain employs TRBV7-2 and TRBJ2-3; TRBD2 matches 14 bases. V dropped 4 bases and J dropped 6; count of bases not matched to a gene: 6. CDR1 and CDR2 (germline): SGHTA, FQGNSA. The CDR3 spans 16 residues.

The chain employs TRBV28 and TRBJ1-3, with D perhaps TRBD1 (5 bases). The germline V gene has CDR1 MDHEN and CDR2 SYDVKM. Trimming left V 7 bases short and J 1 base short, with 14 bases between. The CDR3 consists of 15 residues. The CDR3 sequence is CASMPSGGSGNTIYF. The CDR3, as DNA: TGTGCCAGCATGCCGTCCGGGGGATCTGGAAACACCATATATTTT. Full variable domain (remainder filled in from reference TRBV28 and TRBJ1-3): DVKVTQSSRYLVKRTGEKVFLECVQDMDHENMFWYRQDPGLGLRLIYFSYDVKMKEKGDIPEGYSVSREKKERFSLILESASTNQTSMYLCASMPSGGSGNTIYFGEGSWLTVV.

There are a few counts of this clone. This rearrangement joins TRBV6-5 to TRBJ2-7; maybe TRBD1 (8 bases). Trimming removed 5 bases at V and 5 bases at J, with 16 bases between. Germline loops: CDR1 MNHEY, CDR2 SVGAGI. The CDR3 runs to 14 residues. CDR3 region: CASSGQGGFHEQYF. In DNA, the CDR3 is TGTGCCAGCAGTGGACAGGGAGGGTTCCACGAGCAGTACTTC.

Here the CDR3 reads CASSALPGTGIGTYTF. The CDR3 region has the DNA TGTGCCAGCAGTGCTTTACCCGGGACAGGGATAGGGACCTACACCTTC. This chain joins TRBV6-4 and TRBJ1-2; 9 positions match TRBD1. The germline V gene has CDR1 MRHNA and CDR2 SNTAGT. This CDR3 comprises 16 residues. The trim removed 4 bases at V and 10 bases at J, leaving 16 bases unmatched.

The chain couples TRBV4-2 to TRBJ2-3; the match to TRBD2 covers 12 bases. Unmatched junction bases numbered 7, after V lost 5 bases and J lost 4 bases. Germline CDR1 and CDR2: LGHNA and YNFKEQ. The CDR3 is 16 amino acids. The CDR3 DNA reads as TGTGCCAGCAGCTTCGAGACTAGCGGGGGCTCAGATACGCAGTATTTT. This encodes CASSFETSGGSDTQYF.

This clone was counted a few times. The chain carries TRBV29-1 and TRBJ2-2; D remains ambiguous. The CDR3 spans 13 residues. Germline assignment: CDR1 SQVTM and CDR2 ANQGSEA. With 4 bases removed from V and 3 bases from J, the gap between germline ends came to 9 bases. The CDR3 loop is CSVGPEYTGELFF. The DNA for the CDR3 is TGCAGCGTTGGTCCGGAGTACACCGGGGAGCTGTTTTTT.

The chain joins TRBV5-1 to TRBJ1-1; D is undetermined. In germline, CDR1 is SGHRS, CDR2 YFSETQ. The CDR3 runs to 15 residues. Between the trimmed V and J ends, which lost 0 bases and 2 bases, there was a span of 11 bases. CDR3 residues: CASSLGTALNTEAFF. The CDR3 DNA reads TGCGCCAGCAGCTTGGGAACAGCCCTAAACACTGAAGCTTTCTTT.

This clone was counted only a few times. V usage is TRBV19 and J usage is TRBJ2-7, with D possibly being TRBD1 (6 bases). V was shortened by 8 bases and J by 4 bases, with 18 bases between the two germline ends. Germline CDR1 reads LNHDA; CDR2 reads SQIVND (reference sequence). The CDR3 consists of 14 residues. CDR3 bases: TGTGCCAGTGGCGAGAGAGGGGGACGTTACGAGCAGTACTTC. Translation gives CASGERGGRYEQYF.

This clone was observed a handful of times. The CDR3 is CASSSAGTGYEEKLFF. For the CDR3, the DNA is TGCGCCAGCAGCTCCGCCGGGACAGGGTATGAGGAAAAACTGTTTTTT. This rearrangement joins TRBV5-1 to TRBJ1-4; TRBD1 matches 9 bases. The CDR3 is made up of 16 amino acids. Germline CDR1 reads SGHRS; CDR2 reads YFSETQ. Trimming removed 3 bases from V and 8 bases from J; junction bases left unmatched: 11.

This sequence joins TRBV9 and TRBJ2-3; D call uncertain. The CDR3 loop spans 13 amino acids. Trimming shortened V by 1 base and J by 2 bases, and 5 bases separated the two germline ends. Germline CDR1 is SGDLS and CDR2 is YYNGEE. This CDR3 reads CASSVQITDTQYF. The DNA of the CDR3 is TGTGCCAGCAGCGTACAGATCACAGATACGCAGTATTTT.

This clone came up a few times. The chain combines TRBV6-6 with TRBJ1-2; tentative D call: TRBD1 (6 bases). Germline CDR1 reads MNHNY; CDR2 reads SVGAGI (reference sequence). V was pared by 4 bases and J by 5 bases, with 11 bases between. CDR3 size: 13 residues. For the CDR3, the DNA is TGTGCCAGCAGTTCTACAGGGTCTTATGGCTACACCTTC. Its protein is CASSSTGSYGYTF.

In this sample, this clone turned up a few times. This sequence joins TRBV27 and TRBJ1-3; 8 bases map to TRBD1. There are 15 residues in the CDR3. V lost 4 bases to trimming and J lost 3 bases; unmatched junction nucleotides: 5. Germline V gene lookup returns CDR1 MNHEY and CDR2 SMNVEV (reference sequence). CDR3 protein: CASSSQGAFGNTIYF. CDR3 bases: TGTGCCAGCAGTTCCCAGGGGGCTTTTGGAAACACCATATATTTT.

J is TRBJ1-4 and V is TRBV7-2; possible D gene TRBD1, 5 bases. Trimming cost V 3 bases and J 8 bases, with 10 bases left between them. This CDR3 contains 13 residues. Germline-derived CDR1 and CDR2 are SGHTA and FQGNSA. The CDR3 reads CASSFKGQEKLFF. The CDR3 DNA is TGTGCCAGCAGCTTTAAGGGGCAAGAAAAACTGTTTTTT.

The chain recombines TRBV10-3 with TRBJ1-3; perhaps TRBD1 as D (6 bases). Trimming cost V 7 bases and J 0 bases, with 16 bases left between them. This CDR3 comprises 16 residues. Germline assignment: CDR1 ENHRY and CDR2 SYGVKD. CDR3 region: CAINAGGQFSGNTIYF. The DNA for the CDR3 is TGTGCCATCAATGCGGGGGGCCAATTCTCTGGAAACACCATATATTTT.

This clone was seen a handful of times. V usage is TRBV4-2 and J usage is TRBJ2-1; 10 positions match TRBD2. CDR3 size: 16 residues. V lost 1 base and J lost 8; bases outside the gene matches: 8. Germline-derived CDR1 and CDR2 are LGHNA and YNFKEQ. The CDR3 sequence: CASSQVKAGGRDEQFF. CDR3 coding DNA: TGTGCCAGCAGCCAAGTAAAAGCGGGGGGGAGAGATGAGCAGTTCTTC.

In this sample, this clone turned up a few times. The chain couples TRBV10-2 to TRBJ1-2, with TRBD1 matching 7 bases. This CDR3 has 13 residues. The germline V gene encodes CDR1 WSHSY and CDR2 SAAADI. Unmatched junction bases numbered 6, after V lost 7 bases and J lost 4 bases. CDR3 in DNA: TGCGCCAGCATGGGGGACAGCTTCTATGGCTACACCTTC. Protein product: CASMGDSFYGYTF.

This clone was observed a few times. The chain couples TRBV5-5 to TRBJ2-7; 7 bases agree with TRBD1. Trimming removed 2 bases from V and 4 bases from J; junction bases left unmatched: 6. Germline loops: CDR1 SGHKS, CDR2 YYEKEE (reference sequence). CDR3 length: 14 amino acids. Written as DNA, the CDR3 is TGTGCCAGCAGCTTTGGGAGACAGGGTTACGAGCAGTACTTC. Amino acid sequence: CASSFGRQGYEQYF.

There are a few counts of this clone. CDR3 loop: CASTPRTGQLYGYTF. The CDR3 DNA sequence: TGTGCCAGCACCCCTCGGACAGGGCAGCTCTATGGCTACACCTTC. V is TRBV6-5 and J is TRBJ1-2; 8 bases line up with TRBD1. Per the germline V gene, CDR1 is MNHEY and CDR2 is SVGAGI. The trim removed 7 bases at V and 4 bases at J, leaving 11 bases unmatched. The length of the CDR3 is 15 residues.

This clone was observed a few times. The chain carries TRBV11-2 and TRBJ2-4; the match to TRBD2 covers 8 bases. The germline CDR1 and CDR2 sequences are SGHAT and FQNNGV. This CDR3 is built from 17 residues. With V trimmed by 2 bases and J by 6 bases, 12 bases remained unmatched. CDR3: CASSLNVVGAGGNIQYF. Here the CDR3 DNA reads TGTGCCAGCAGCTTAAATGTGGTCGGGGCGGGGGGAAACATTCAGTACTTC.

This clone came up a few times. The chain combines TRBV10-2 with TRBJ2-7; D is undetermined. Trimming cost V 6 bases and J 2 bases, with 14 bases left between them. The CDR3 runs to 14 residues. The germline V gene encodes CDR1 WSHSY and CDR2 SAAADI. The CDR3 DNA sequence: TGCGCCAGCAGCCCGGGTATTGGCCCCTACGAGCAGTACTTC. Translation gives CASSPGIGPYEQYF.

This clone occurred a few times. The V and J genes are TRBV11-2 and TRBJ1-1; D is ambiguous. The CDR3 covers 15 residues. V dropped 4 bases and J dropped 1 base, with 13 bases sitting between them. In germline, CDR1 is SGHAT, CDR2 FQNNGV. The CDR3 protein is CASSSIGVGNTEAFF. The DNA of the CDR3 is TGTGCCAGCAGCTCTATTGGAGTGGGGAACACTGAAGCTTTCTTT.

This clone was seen only a few times. The V and J genes are TRBV4-2 and TRBJ2-3, with D unresolved. CDR1 and CDR2 from the germline V gene are LGHNA and YNFKEQ. V lost 0 bases and J 2 bases, leaving 9 bases between the germline ends. This CDR3 is 15 amino acids long. The CDR3 here is CASSQESLVTDTQYF. CDR3 nucleotides: TGTGCCAGCAGCCAAGAAAGTCTAGTCACAGATACGCAGTATTTT.

This clone was counted between two and nine times. The V call is TRBV5-4, the J call TRBJ2-1; maybe TRBD2 (6 bases). The CDR3 consists of 13 residues. Per germline, CDR1 SGHNT and CDR2 YYREEE (reference sequence). Trimming took off 4 bases at V and 8 bases at J, with 13 bases between the two ends. The CDR3: CASSTQGGDEQFF. CDR3 DNA: TGTGCCAGCAGCACCCAAGGAGGGGATGAGCAGTTCTTC.